The 3 T cell receptor beta chains below come from one sample, sequenced in a study of blood T cell repertoires in COVID-19. Generated by immunoSEQ multiplex PCR, the TCRdb table keeps only in-frame clones and is missing some. The sample has approximately 230,000 clones; around 86% are singletons. Material for sequencing was PBMCs or T cells enriched from blood (not recorded which). All receptors come from a man between 35 and 55 years old who had recovered from COVID-19.

As regards this clone: A much larger clonotype is one base distant, so this may be a read error. The V and J genes are TRBV6-4 and TRBJ1-1; D perhaps matches TRBD1 (6 bases). The ends were cut back, 6 bases at V and 1 base at J, with 9 bases in the middle. The CDR3 contains 13 residues. Germline V gene lookup returns CDR1 MRHNA and CDR2 SNTAGT. For the CDR3, the DNA is TGTGCCAGCAGCGAACAGGGGAACACTGAAGCTTTCTTT. Protein sequence: CASSEQGNTEAFF.

V is TRBV13 and J is TRBJ1-2; D gene uncertain. The CDR3 is made up of 13 amino acids. Germline V gene data show CDR1 as PRHDT and CDR2 as FYEKMQ (reference sequence). V lost 1 base and J lost 7, with 10 bases in between. Here the CDR3 DNA reads TGTGCCAGCAGCTTAGCCGGGTATGGTGGCTACACCTTC. It encodes CASSLAGYGGYTF. Filled out from reference TRBV13 and TRBJ1-2, the complete variable domain reads AAGVIQSPRHLIKEKRETATLKCYPIPRHDTVYWYQQGPGQDPQFLISFYEKMQSDKGSIPDRFSAQQFSDYHSELNMSSLELGDSALYFCASSLAGYGGYTFGSGTRLTVV.

The V gene is TRBV5-1, the J gene TRBJ2-2; TRBD2 is a possible D gene (6 bases). The ends were cut back, 4 bases at V and 0 bases at J, with 16 bases in the middle. CDR1 and CDR2 (germline): SGHRS, YFSETQ. The CDR3 spans 17 residues. The CDR3 sequence is CASSALGRRTNTGELFF. The CDR3 DNA sequence: TGCGCCAGCAGCGCACTAGGGAGGCGGACGAACACCGGGGAGCTGTTTTTT.